Described below is a single TCR beta chain sequence and its context. The sample comes from a study of control samples from healthy donors and cancer patients. The CDR3 is made up of 13 amino acids. V dropped 4 bases and J dropped 2 bases, with 9 bases sitting between them. The germline CDR1 and CDR2 sequences are MDHEN and SYDVKM. TCRdb's copy holds only in-frame clones and misses some; the assay was immunoSEQ multiplex PCR. The data show some 410,000 clones, around 90% seen once. Sequencing used PBMCs. This sequence joins TRBV28 and TRBJ2-7, with a tentative D call TRBD1 (5 bases). The source of this sequence is a middle-aged man with head and neck cancer. DNA of the CDR3: TGTGCCAGCAGTTCGACAGCCCCCTACGAGCAGTACTTC. Amino acids: CASSSTAPYEQYF.